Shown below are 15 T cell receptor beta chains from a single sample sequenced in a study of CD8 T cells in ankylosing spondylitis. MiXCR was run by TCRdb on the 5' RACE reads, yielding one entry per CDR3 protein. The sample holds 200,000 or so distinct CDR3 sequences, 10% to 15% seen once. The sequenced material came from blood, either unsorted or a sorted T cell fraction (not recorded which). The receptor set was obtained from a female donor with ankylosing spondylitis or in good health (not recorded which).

CDR3 residues: CASSGGTHEQYF. The DNA for the CDR3 is TGTGCCAGCTCCGGAGGGACTCACGAGCAGTACTTC. This sequence joins TRBV18 and TRBJ2-7; a possible D gene is TRBD2 (6 bases). V shed 6 bases and J shed 5 bases, with 11 bases lying between them. The CDR3 is 12 amino acids. Germline loops: CDR1 KGHSH, CDR2 LQKENI.

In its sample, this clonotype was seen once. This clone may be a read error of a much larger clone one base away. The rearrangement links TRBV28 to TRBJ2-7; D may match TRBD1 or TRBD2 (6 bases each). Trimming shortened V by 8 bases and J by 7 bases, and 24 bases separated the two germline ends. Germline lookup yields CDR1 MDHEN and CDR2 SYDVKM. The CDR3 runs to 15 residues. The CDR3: CASALGAAGEVEQYF. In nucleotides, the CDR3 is TGTGCCAGCGCCTTGGGAGCGGCAGGGGAGGTGGAGCAGTACTTC.

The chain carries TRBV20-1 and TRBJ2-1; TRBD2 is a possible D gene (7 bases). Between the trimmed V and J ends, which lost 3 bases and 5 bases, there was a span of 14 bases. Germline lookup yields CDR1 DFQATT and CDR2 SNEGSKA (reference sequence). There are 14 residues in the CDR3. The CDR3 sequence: CSASDVGGHNEQFF. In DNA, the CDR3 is TGCAGTGCTAGCGACGTGGGGGGGCACAATGAGCAGTTCTTC.

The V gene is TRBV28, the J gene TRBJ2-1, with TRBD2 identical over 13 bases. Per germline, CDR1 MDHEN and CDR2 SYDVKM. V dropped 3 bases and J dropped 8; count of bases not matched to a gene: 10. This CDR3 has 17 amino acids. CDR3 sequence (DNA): TGTGCCAGCAGTTTGTCCCAGGGGACTAGCGGGACGGATGAGCAGTTCTTC. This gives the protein CASSLSQGTSGTDEQFF.

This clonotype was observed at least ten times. The DNA for the CDR3 is TGTGCCAGCAGTTCGGACAGCCAATACAATGAGCAGTTCTTC. Translating gives CASSSDSQYNEQFF. The chain combines TRBV12-3 or TRBV12-4 with TRBJ2-1; possibly TRBD1 for D (6 bases). The length of the CDR3 is 14 residues. V was pared by 4 bases and J by 4 bases, with 11 bases between.

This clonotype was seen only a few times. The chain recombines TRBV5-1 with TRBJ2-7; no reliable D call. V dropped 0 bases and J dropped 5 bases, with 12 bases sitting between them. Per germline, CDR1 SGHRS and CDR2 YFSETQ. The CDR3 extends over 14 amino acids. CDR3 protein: CASSLGPRKDEQYF. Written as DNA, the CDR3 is TGCGCCAGCAGCTTGGGGCCCAGGAAGGACGAGCAGTACTTC. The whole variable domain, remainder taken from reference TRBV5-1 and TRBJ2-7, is KAGVTQTPRYLIKTRGQQVTLSCSPISGHRSVSWYQQTPGQGLQFLFEYFSETQRNKGNFPGRFSGRQFSNSRSEMNVSTLELGDSALYLCASSLGPRKDEQYFGPGTRLTVT.

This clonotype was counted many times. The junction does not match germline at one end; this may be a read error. CDR3 DNA sequence: TGTGCCAGCAGTGGCCCCGGGACTAGCGGGAGCATGGTCTTC. It encodes CASSGPGTSGSMVF. The V and J genes are TRBV6-4 and TRBJ2-1, with TRBD2 matching 14 bases. In germline, CDR1 is MRHNA, CDR2 SNTAGT. CDR3 length equals 14 residues.

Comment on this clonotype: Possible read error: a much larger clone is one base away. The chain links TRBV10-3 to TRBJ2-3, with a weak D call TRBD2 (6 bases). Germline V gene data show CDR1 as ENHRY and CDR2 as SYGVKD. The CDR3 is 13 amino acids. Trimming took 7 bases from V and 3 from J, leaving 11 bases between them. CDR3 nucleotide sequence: TGTGCCATCATGGGGCGGGATACAGATACGCAGTATTTT. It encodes CAIMGRDTDTQYF.

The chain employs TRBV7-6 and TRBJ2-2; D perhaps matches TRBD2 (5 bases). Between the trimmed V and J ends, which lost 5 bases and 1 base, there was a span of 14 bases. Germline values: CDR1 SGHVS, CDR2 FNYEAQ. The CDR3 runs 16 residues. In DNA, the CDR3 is TGTGCCAGCAGCCTTCAGGCCGGGGTGAACACCGGGGAGCTGTTTTTT. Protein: CASSLQAGVNTGELFF.

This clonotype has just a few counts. The CDR3 region has the DNA TGTGCCAGCAGCTCGGGCCTCACCGGGGAGCTGTTTTTT. Protein sequence: CASSSGLTGELFF. This rearrangement joins TRBV7-3 to TRBJ2-2; the D is unclear. The CDR3 spans 13 residues. V was cut by 4 bases and J by 4 bases, with 7 bases left in between. In germline, CDR1 is SGHTA, CDR2 FQGTGA.

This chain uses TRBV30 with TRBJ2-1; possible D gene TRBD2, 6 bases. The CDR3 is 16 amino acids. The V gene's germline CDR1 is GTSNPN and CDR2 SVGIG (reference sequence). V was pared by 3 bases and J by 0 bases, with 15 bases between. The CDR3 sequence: CAWSPGLTSSYNEQFF. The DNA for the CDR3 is TGTGCCTGGAGCCCGGGACTGACAAGCTCCTACAATGAGCAGTTCTTC.

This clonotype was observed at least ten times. Written as DNA, the CDR3 is TGTGCCAGCAGTTTAAACCAAGCCTACAATGAGCAGTTCTTC. This codes for CASSLNQAYNEQFF. The gene calls are TRBV12-3 or TRBV12-4 and TRBJ2-1; D gene uncertain. Between the trimmed V and J ends, which lost 2 bases and 2 bases, there was a span of 7 bases. This CDR3 region has 14 residues.

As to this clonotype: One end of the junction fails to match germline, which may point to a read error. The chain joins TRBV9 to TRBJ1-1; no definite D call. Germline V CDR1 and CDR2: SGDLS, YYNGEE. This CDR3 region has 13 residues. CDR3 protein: CASSMTLNTETFF. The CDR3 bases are TGTGCCAGCAGCATGACGTTGAACACTGAAACTTTCTTT.

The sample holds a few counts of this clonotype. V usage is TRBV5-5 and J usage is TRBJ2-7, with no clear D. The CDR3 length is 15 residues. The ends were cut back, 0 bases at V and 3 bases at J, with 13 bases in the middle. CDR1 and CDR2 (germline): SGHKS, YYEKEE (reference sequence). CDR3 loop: CASSLEGSRFYEQYF. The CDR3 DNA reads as TGTGCCAGCAGCTTGGAAGGTAGCCGGTTCTACGAGCAGTACTTC. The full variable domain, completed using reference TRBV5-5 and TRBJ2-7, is DAGVTQSPTHLIKTRGQQVTLRCSPISGHKSVSWYQQVLGQGPQFIFQYYEKEERGRGNFPDRFSARQFPNYSSELNVNALLLGDSALYLCASSLEGSRFYEQYFGPGTRLTVT.

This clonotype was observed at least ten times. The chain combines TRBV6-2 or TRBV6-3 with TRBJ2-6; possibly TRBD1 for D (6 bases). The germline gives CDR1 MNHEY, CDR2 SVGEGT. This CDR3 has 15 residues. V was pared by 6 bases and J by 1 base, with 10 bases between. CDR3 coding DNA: TGTGCCAGCAGCCCCGACAGGTCTGGGGCCAACGTCCTGACTTTC. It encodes CASSPDRSGANVLTF.